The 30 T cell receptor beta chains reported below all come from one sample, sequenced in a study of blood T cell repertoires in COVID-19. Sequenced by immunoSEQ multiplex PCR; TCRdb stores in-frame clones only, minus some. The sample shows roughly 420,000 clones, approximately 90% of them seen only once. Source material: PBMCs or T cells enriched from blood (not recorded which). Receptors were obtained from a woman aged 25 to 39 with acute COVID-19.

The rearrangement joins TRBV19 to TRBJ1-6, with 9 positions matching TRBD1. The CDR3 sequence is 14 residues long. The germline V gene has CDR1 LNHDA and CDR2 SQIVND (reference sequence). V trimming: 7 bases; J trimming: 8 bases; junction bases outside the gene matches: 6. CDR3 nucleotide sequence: TGTGCCAGTACGAAGGACAGGGGCCATTCACCCCTCCACTTT. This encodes CASTKDRGHSPLHF.

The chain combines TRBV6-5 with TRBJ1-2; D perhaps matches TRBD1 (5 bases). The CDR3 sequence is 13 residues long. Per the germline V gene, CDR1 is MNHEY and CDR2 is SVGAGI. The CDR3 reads CADKGGGVDGYTF. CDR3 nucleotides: TGTGCAGACAAAGGTGGGGGGGTAGATGGCTACACCTTC.

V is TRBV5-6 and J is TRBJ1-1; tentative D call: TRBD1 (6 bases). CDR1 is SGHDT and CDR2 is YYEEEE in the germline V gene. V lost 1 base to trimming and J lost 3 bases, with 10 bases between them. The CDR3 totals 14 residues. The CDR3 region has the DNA TGTGCCAGCAGCTTGTGGGGGCTCGACACTGAAGCTTTCTTT. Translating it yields CASSLWGLDTEAFF.

CDR3 nucleotides: TGCAGCGTTGAGAGAGGGCTTAACTCTGGAAACACCATATATTTT. This gives the protein CSVERGLNSGNTIYF. The chain links TRBV29-1 to TRBJ1-3, with no clear D. Trimming cost V 3 bases and J 0 bases, with 12 bases left between them. Germline-derived CDR1 and CDR2 are SQVTM and ANQGSEA. The CDR3 length is 15 residues.

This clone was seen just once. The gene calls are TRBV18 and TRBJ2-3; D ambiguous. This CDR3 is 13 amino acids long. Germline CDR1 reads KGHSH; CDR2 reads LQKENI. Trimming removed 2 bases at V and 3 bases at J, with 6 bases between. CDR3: CASSPDKTDTQYF. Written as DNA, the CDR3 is TGTGCCAGCTCACCAGACAAGACAGATACGCAGTATTTT. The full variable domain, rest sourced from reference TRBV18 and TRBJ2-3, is NAGVMQNPRHLVRRRGQEARLRCSPMKGHSHVYWYRQLPEEGLKFMVYLQKENIIDESGMPKERFSAEFPKEGPSILRIQQVVRGDSAAYFCASSPDKTDTQYFGPGTRLTVL.

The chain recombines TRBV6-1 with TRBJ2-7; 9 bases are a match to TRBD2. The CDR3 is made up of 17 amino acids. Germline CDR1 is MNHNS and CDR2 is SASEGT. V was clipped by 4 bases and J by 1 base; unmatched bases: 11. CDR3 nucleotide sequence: TGTGCCAGCAGTGGTTGGGATTTAAGCGGGGGGTCCTACGAGCAGTACTTC. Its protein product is CASSGWDLSGGSYEQYF.

Here the CDR3 reads CASSSSGGLQPQHF. CDR3 DNA: TGTGCCAGCAGTTCATCCGGGGGGCTGCAGCCCCAGCATTTT. The chain combines TRBV28 with TRBJ1-5; a possible D gene is TRBD1 (6 bases). Deletions cut 4 bases from V and 7 bases from J, with 14 bases between. Germline-derived CDR1 and CDR2 are MDHEN and SYDVKM. The CDR3 consists of 14 residues.

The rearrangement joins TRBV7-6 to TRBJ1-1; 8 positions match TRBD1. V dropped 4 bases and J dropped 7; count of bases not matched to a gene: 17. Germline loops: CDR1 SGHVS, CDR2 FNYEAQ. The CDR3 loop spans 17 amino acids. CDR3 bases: TGTGCCAGCAGCTCAAAAATGGGACAGGACTCACGCCTTGAAGCTTTCTTT. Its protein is CASSSKMGQDSRLEAFF.

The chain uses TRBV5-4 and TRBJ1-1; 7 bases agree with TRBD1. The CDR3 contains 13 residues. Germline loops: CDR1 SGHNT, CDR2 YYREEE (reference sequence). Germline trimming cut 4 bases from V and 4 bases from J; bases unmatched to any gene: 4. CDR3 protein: CASSRRDSTEAFF. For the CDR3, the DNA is TGTGCCAGCAGCCGCCGGGACAGCACTGAAGCTTTCTTT. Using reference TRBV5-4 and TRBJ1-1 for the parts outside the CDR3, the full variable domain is ETGVTQSPTHLIKTRGQQVTLRCSSQSGHNTVSWYQQALGQGPQFIFQYYREEENGRGNFPPRFSGLQFPNYSSELNVNALELDDSALYLCASSRRDSTEAFFGQGTRLTVV.

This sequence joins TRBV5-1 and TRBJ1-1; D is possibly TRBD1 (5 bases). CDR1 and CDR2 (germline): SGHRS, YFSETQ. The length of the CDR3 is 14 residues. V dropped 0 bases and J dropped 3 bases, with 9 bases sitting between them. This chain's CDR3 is CASSLGRADTEAFF. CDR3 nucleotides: TGCGCCAGCAGCTTGGGCAGGGCTGACACTGAAGCTTTCTTT.

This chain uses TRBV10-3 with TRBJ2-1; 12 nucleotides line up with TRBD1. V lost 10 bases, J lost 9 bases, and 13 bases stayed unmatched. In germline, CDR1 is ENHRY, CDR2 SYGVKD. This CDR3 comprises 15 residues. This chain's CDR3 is CASQTTGQGAGEQFF. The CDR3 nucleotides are TGTGCCAGCCAAACTACGGGACAGGGGGCAGGTGAGCAGTTCTTC.

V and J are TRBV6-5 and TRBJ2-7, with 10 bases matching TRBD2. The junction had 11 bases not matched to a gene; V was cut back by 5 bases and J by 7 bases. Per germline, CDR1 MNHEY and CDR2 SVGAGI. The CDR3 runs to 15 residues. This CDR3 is CASSPEAGGLREQYF. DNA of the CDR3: TGTGCCAGCAGTCCAGAAGCGGGGGGGCTGAGAGAGCAGTACTTC.

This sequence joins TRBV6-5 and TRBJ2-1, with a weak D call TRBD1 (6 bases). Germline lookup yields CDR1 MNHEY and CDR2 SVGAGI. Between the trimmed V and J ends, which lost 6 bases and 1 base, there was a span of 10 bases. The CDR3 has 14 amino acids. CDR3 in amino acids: CASRGAVSYNEQFF. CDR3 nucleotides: TGTGCCAGCAGGGGGGCAGTATCCTACAATGAGCAGTTCTTC.

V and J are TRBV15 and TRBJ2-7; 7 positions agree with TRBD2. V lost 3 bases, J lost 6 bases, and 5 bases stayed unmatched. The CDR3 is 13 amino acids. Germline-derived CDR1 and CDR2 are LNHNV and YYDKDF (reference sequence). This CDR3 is CATSSDPGGEQYF. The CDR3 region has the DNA TGTGCCACCAGCAGCGACCCGGGGGGCGAGCAGTACTTC.

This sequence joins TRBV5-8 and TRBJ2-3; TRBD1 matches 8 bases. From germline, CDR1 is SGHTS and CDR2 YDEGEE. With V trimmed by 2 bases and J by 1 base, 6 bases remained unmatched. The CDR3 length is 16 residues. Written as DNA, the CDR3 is TGTGCCAGCAGCTTACCTCAGGGGGCAGGCACAGATACGCAGTATTTT. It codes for CASSLPQGAGTDTQYF.

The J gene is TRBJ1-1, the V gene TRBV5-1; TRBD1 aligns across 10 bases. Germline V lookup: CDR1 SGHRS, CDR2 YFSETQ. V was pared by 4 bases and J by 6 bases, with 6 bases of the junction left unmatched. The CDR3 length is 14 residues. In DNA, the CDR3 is TGCGCCAGCAGCGGGGGACAGGGGATCGCTGAAGCTTTCTTT. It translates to CASSGGQGIAEAFF.

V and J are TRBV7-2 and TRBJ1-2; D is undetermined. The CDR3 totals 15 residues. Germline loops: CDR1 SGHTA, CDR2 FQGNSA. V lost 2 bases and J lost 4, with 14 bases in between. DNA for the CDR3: TGTGCCAGCAGCTTAAGTGAGCGGATGAGCTATGGCTACACCTTC. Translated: CASSLSERMSYGYTF.

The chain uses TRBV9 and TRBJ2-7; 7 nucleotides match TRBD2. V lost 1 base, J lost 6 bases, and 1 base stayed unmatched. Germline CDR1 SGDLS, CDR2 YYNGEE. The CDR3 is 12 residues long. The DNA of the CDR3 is TGTGCCAGCAGCGTATCGGGGGGCGAGCAGTACTTC. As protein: CASSVSGGEQYF. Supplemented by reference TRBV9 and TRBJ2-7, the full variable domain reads DSGVTQTPKHLITATGQRVTLRCSPRSGDLSVYWYQQSLDQGLQFLIQYYNGEERAKGNILERFSAQQFPDLHSELNLSSLELGDSALYFCASSVSGGEQYFGPGTRLTVT.

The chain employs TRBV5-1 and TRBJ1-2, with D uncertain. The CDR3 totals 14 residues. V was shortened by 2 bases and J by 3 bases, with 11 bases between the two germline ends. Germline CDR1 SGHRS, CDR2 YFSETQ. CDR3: CASSFGSRDYGYTF. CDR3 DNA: TGCGCCAGCAGCTTCGGAAGCCGGGACTATGGCTACACCTTC. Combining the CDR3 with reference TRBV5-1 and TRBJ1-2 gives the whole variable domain KAGVTQTPRYLIKTRGQQVTLSCSPISGHRSVSWYQQTPGQGLQFLFEYFSETQRNKGNFPGRFSGRQFSNSRSEMNVSTLELGDSALYLCASSFGSRDYGYTFGSGTRLTVV.

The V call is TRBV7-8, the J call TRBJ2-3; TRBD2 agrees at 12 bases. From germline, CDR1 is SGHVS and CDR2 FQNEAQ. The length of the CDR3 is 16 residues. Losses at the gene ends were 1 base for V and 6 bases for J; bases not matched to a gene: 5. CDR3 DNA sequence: TGTGCCAGCAGCTTAGTACTAGCGGGGGGAGGGGATACGCAGTATTTT. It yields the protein CASSLVLAGGGDTQYF.

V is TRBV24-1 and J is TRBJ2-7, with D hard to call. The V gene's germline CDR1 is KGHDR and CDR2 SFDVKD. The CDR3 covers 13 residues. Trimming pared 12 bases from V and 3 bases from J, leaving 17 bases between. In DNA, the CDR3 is TGTGCCCCTAGTCTGTTCCGTTACTACGAGCAGTACTTC. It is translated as CAPSLFRYYEQYF.

CDR3 nucleotide sequence: TGTGCCACCAGCAGCCGGCCACCTCCCAGAGGCACCGGGGAGCTGTTTTTT. This sequence encodes CATSSRPPPRGTGELFF. This chain links TRBV15 with TRBJ2-2; D ambiguous. In germline, CDR1 is LNHNV, CDR2 YYDKDF (reference sequence). This CDR3 has 17 residues. V gave up 3 bases and J gave up 4 bases, with 18 bases separating them. The full variable domain, with the rest looked up from reference TRBV15 and TRBJ2-2, is DAMVIQNPRYQVTQFGKPVTLSCSQTLNHNVMYWYQQKSSQAPKLLFHYYDKDFNNEADTPDNFQSRRPNTSFCFLDIRSPGLGDTAMYLCATSSRPPPRGTGELFFGEGSRLTVL.

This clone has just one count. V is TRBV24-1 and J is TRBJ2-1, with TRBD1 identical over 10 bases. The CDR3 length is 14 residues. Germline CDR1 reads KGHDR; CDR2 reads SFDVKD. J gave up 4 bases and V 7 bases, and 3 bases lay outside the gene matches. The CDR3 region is CATSDRGLYNEQFF. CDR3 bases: TGTGCCACCAGCGACAGGGGGCTGTACAATGAGCAGTTCTTC.

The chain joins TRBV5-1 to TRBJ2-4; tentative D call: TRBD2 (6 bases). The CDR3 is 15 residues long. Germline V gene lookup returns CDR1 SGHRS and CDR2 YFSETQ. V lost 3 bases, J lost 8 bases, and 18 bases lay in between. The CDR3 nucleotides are TGCGCCAGCAGCTGGAATGGAGGGAGTTTGGACATTCAGTACTTC. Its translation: CASSWNGGSLDIQYF.

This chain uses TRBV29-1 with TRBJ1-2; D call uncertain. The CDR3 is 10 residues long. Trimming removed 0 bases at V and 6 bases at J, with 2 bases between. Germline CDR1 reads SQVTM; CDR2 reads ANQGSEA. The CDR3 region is CSVEDNGYTF. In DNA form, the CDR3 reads TGCAGCGTTGAAGATAATGGCTACACCTTC.

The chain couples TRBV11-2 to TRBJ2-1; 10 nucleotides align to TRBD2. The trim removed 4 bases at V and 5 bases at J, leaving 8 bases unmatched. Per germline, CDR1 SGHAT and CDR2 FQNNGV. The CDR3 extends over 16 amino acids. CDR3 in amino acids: CASSSISGGANNEQFF. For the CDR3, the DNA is TGTGCCAGCAGCTCTATAAGCGGGGGGGCCAACAATGAGCAGTTCTTC.

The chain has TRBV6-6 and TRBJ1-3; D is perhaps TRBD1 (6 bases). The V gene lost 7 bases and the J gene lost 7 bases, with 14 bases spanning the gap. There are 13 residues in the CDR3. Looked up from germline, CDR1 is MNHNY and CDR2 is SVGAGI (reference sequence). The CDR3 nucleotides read TGTGCCAGCATCCGGGGGGCCGGCAACACCATATATTTT. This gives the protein CASIRGAGNTIYF.

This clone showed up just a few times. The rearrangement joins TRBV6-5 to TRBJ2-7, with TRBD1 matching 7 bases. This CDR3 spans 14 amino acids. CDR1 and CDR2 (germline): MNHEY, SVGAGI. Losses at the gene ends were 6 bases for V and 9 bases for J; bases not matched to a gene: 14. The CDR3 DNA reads TGTGCCAGCAGATCTGACAGGGCATTGACGGTGCAGTACTTC. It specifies CASRSDRALTVQYF.

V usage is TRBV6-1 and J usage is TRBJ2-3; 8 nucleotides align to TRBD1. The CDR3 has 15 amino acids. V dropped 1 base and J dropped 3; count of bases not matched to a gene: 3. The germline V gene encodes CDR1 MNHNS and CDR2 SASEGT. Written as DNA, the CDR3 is TGTGCCAGCAGTGAAGGAGACAGGGGAACAGATACGCAGTATTTT. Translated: CASSEGDRGTDTQYF.

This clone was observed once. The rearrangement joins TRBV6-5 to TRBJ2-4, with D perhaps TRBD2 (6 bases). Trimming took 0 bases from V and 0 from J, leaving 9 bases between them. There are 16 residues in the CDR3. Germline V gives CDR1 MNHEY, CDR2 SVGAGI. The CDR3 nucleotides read TGTGCCAGCAGTTACTCGGGAGGAATAGCCAAAAACATTCAGTACTTC. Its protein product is CASSYSGGIAKNIQYF.